The source of this TCR beta chain is a study of shared clonotypes between healthy human individuals. Study results and caveats: The expectation was that sequencing depth would affect clonotype sharing among donors. Sampling covered blood only; tissue repertoires likely differ. Represented diversity, genetic and exposure-history alike, was limited by few donors.

Once extracted for a subset, genomic DNA was divided evenly among several immunoSEQ plates. Generated by immunoSEQ multiplex PCR, the TCRdb table keeps only in-frame clones and is missing some. The repertoire holds more than 400,000 clones, with around four fifths as singletons. This clone has just one count. Its specificity is unknown. The CDR3 is made up of 15 amino acids. V was pared by 5 bases and J by 7 bases, with 9 bases of the junction left unmatched. Germline CDR1 and CDR2: LNHDA and SQIVND (reference sequence). The TCR originated in a woman aged 40 to 55 in good health. Some clones in this sample may be carry-over from other donors' samples. The chain has TRBV19 and TRBJ2-2, with 8 bases identical to TRBD2. The sample consisted of PBMCs. This CDR3 is CASSAPGLVFGELFF. The CDR3 DNA is TGTGCCAGTAGTGCGCCGGGACTAGTATTCGGGGAGCTGTTTTTT. Full variable domain (outside the CDR3, taken from reference TRBV19 and TRBJ2-2): DGGITQSPKYLFRKEGQNVTLSCEQNLNHDAMYWYRQDPGQGLRLIYYSQIVNDFQKGDIAEGYSVSREKKESFPLTVTSAQKNPTAFYLCASSAPGLVFGELFFGEGSRLTVL.